This TCR beta chain was identified during a study of blood T cell repertoires in COVID-19. Original handling: Reference gene primers were amplified, and this amplification served to estimate nucleated cell counts. Sequencing used immunoSEQ multiplex PCR; TCRdb keeps in-frame clones, though not all of them. The DNA was the basis for D and trimming; V, J and clone size are from that table. Of about 390,000 clones in the sample, around nine tenths were seen once. The sample holds one count of this clone. Adults between roughly 18 and 90 years of age took part from under 30 US areas. Before being deemed recovered, Cohort 3 donors had two negative PCRs, clearance, or symptom resolution. V lost 3 bases to trimming and J lost 6 bases, with 14 bases between them. CDR1 and CDR2 from the germline V gene are MDHEN and SYDVKM. The CDR3 contains 14 residues.

Material: PBMCs or T cells enriched from blood (not recorded which). This rearrangement joins TRBV28 to TRBJ1-2; maybe TRBD1 (5 bases). This TCR derives from a woman between 45 and 65 years old who had recovered from COVID-19. The chain's CDR3 is CASSFGAGGDGYTF. In DNA, the CDR3 is TGTGCCAGCAGTTTTGGAGCTGGAGGGGATGGCTACACCTTC.